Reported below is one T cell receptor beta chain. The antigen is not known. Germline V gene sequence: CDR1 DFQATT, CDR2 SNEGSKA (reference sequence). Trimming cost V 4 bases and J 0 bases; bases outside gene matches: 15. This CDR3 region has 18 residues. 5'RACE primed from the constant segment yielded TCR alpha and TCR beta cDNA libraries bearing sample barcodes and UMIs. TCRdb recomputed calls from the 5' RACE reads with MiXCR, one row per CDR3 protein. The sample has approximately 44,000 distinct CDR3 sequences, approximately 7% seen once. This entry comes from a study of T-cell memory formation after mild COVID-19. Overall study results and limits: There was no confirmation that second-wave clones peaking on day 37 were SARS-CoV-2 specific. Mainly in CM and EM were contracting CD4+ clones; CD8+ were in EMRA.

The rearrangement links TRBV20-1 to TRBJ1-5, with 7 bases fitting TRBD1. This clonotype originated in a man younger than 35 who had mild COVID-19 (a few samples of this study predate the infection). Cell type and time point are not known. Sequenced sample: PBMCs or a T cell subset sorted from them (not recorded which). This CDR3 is CSATSLDRVGYSNQPQHF. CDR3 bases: TGCAGTGCTACCTCTCTCGACAGGGTAGGATATAGCAATCAGCCCCAGCATTTT.